This is a list of T cell receptor beta chains from one sample in a study of T cell responses to AZD1222 COVID-19 vaccine. Only in-frame clones appear in the TCRdb table, and some are missing; sequencing was by immunoSEQ multiplex PCR. The sample carries about 110,000 clones, about 94% recorded once. The sample in question was peripheral blood, obtained on day 0 of AZD1222 vaccination. These receptor sequences come from an adult in good health. Each CDR3 is given with its conserved first and last residue. The D gene is left open where the match is weak. Some rows have no size entry. The others give once, few or many, or a class for an expanded clone.

clone_size,d_call,j_call,v_call,cdr3_nt,cdr3_aa
.,TRBD1,TRBJ1-2,TRBV6-5,TGTGCCAGCAGAAGAGGACAGGGGAGCTATGGCTACACCTTC,CASRRGQGSYGYTF
.,.,TRBJ1-1,TRBV10-3,TGTGCCATCAGTGAGTCGAGTGGGGGGGCGCAGGGTGAAGCTTTCTTT,CAISESSGGAQGEAFF
.,.,TRBJ2-7,TRBV6-5,TGTGCCAGCAGCCGGGGACCGACCTACGAGCAGTACTTC,CASSRGPTYEQYF
.,.,TRBJ1-1,TRBV4-3,TGCGCCAGCAGCCAAGGTATCTCGGTCTCTGAAGCTTTCTTT,CASSQGISVSEAFF
.,TRBD2,TRBJ2-1,TRBV12-3/TRBV12-4,TGTGCCAGCAGGGCGTCGGGAGGGGAGCAGTTCTTC,CASRASGGEQFF
.,.,TRBJ1-1,TRBV19,TGTGCCAGTAGTATAGATATGGGGTTAGGGAACTTGAACACTGAAGCTTTCTTT,CASSIDMGLGNLNTEAFF
.,.,TRBJ1-2,TRBV5-1,TGCGCCAGCAGCTTGCAGGGATTCGACTATGGCTACACCTTC,CASSLQGFDYGYTF
once,TRBD1,TRBJ1-2,TRBV15,TGTGCCACCAGCCAAGGACAGGCCGGATCGGGCTACACCTTC,CATSQGQAGSGYTF
.,TRBD1,TRBJ2-5,TRBV5-1,TGCGCCAGCAGCCTAGGGACAGGGTTTCCTCGGGAGACCCAGTACTTC,CASSLGTGFPRETQYF
once,.,TRBJ2-7,TRBV27,TGTGCCAGCAACCCACTACGGGACACGAGCTCCTACGAGCAGTACTTC,CASNPLRDTSSYEQYF
.,.,TRBJ1-5,TRBV21-1,TGTGCCAGCAGCCGGACAGATTGTCAGCCCCAGCATTTT,CASSRTDCQPQHF
.,.,TRBJ1-5,TRBV24-1,TGTGCCACCAGCAAAGACGGGAATCAGCCCCAGCATTTT,CATSKDGNQPQHF
.,TRBD1,TRBJ1-2,TRBV19,TGTGCCAGTAGTTCGGGACAGGGGGCGGATGGCTACACCTTC,CASSSGQGADGYTF
once,.,TRBJ1-2,TRBV18,TGTGCCAGCTCACACGGGAACTATGGCTACACCTTC,CASSHGNYGYTF
.,.,TRBJ2-3,TRBV5-6,TGTGCCAGCAGCGGACACCGGGACTCTGACACAGATACGCAGTATTTT,CASSGHRDSDTDTQYF
.,TRBD1,TRBJ2-3,TRBV7-6,TGTGCCAGCAGCCAAGGGACAGCCCACACAGATACGCAGTATTTT,CASSQGTAHTDTQYF
.,.,TRBJ1-5,TRBV18,TGTGCCAGCTCACCAACGTTCAGGGGTAATCAGCCCCAGCATTTT,CASSPTFRGNQPQHF
once,.,TRBJ1-6,TRBV14,TGTGCCAGCAGCCAATCGGGGGAGTATAATTCACCCCTCCACTTT,CASSQSGEYNSPLHF
once,.,TRBJ1-5,TRBV27,TGTGCCAGCAGAAAGCAGCCCCAGCATTTT,CASRKQPQHF
.,TRBD2,TRBJ2-1,TRBV4-1,TGCGCCAGCAGCCGAGGGACTAGAACTTACAATGAGCAGTTCTTC,CASSRGTRTYNEQFF
.,TRBD2,TRBJ2-5,TRBV5-1,TGCGCCAGCAGCTTGGTGGCGGGAGGGATGGAGACCCAGTACTTC,CASSLVAGGMETQYF
.,.,TRBJ2-2,TRBV7-9,TGTGCCAGCAGCGAGGGACGGACCGGGGAGCTGTTTTTT,CASSEGRTGELFF
.,TRBD1,TRBJ1-1,TRBV7-6,TGTGCCAGCTCCGGGACAGCAAACACTGAAGCTTTCTTT,CASSGTANTEAFF
.,.,TRBJ1-2,TRBV14,TGTGCCAGCAGCCAAGCCCGAGGTCCAGTTGGCTACACCTTC,CASSQARGPVGYTF
.,.,TRBJ1-1,TRBV5-5,TGTGCCAGCAGCGATTCCCGTGGGGCAAACACTGAAGCTTTCTTT,CASSDSRGANTEAFF
.,.,TRBJ1-1,TRBV28,TGTGCCAGCAGTCCCATCCGGCAGGGGAGGACTGAAGCTTTCTTT,CASSPIRQGRTEAFF